The clone carrying this TCR beta chain was found once. This sample was taken from a study of preoperative IRX-2 immunotherapy in early breast cancer. Specified treatment: preoperative locoregional IRX-2 cytokine immunotherapy. CDR3 length equals 15 residues. The germline V gene has CDR1 MNHGY and CDR2 SAAAGT. V shed 6 bases and J 4 bases; nucleotides not matched to a gene: 9. Clones were read by immunoSEQ multiplex PCR, and TCRdb kept only the in-frame ones, dropping some. The data contain over 25,000 clones, 75% of them singletons. The sample consisted of lymph node tissue, taken after IRX-2 immunotherapy. The rearrangement joins TRBV6-8 to TRBJ1-2; TRBD1 aligns across 9 bases. The TCR originated in a human donor with breast cancer. The CDR3 DNA reads as TGTGCCAGCAGCCTAACGGGGACAGGGTCCTATGGCTACACCTTC. This gives the protein CASSLTGTGSYGYTF.